Below are 2 T cell receptor beta chains sequenced from a single sample in a study of T cell responses to AZD1222 COVID-19 vaccine. The assay was immunoSEQ multiplex PCR, and TCRdb's table has in-frame clones only and misses some. The sample lists approximately 100,000 clones; approximately 90% were seen once. Source: peripheral blood, taken on day 0 of AZD1222 vaccination. The receptors shown here come from an adult in good health.

The V and J genes are TRBV12-2 and TRBJ2-1. TRBV12-2 is a pseudogene segment. The CDR3 runs 17 residues. The CDR3 DNA reads TGTGCAAGTCGCTTAGCGGGGTCCCTGCAGCTTCACAATGAGCAGTTCTTC. Residues: CASRLAGSLQLHNEQFF.

V usage is TRBV23-1 and J usage is TRBJ1-4; D gene ambiguous. TRBV23-1 is known as an ORF, though its function is uncertain. CDR3 size: 12 residues. The V end was cut by 4 bases, the J end by 8 bases, with 8 bases between. CDR3 amino acids: CASSRQTEKLFF. The CDR3 DNA follows: TGCGCCAGCAGTCGGCAGACCGAAAAACTGTTTTTT.